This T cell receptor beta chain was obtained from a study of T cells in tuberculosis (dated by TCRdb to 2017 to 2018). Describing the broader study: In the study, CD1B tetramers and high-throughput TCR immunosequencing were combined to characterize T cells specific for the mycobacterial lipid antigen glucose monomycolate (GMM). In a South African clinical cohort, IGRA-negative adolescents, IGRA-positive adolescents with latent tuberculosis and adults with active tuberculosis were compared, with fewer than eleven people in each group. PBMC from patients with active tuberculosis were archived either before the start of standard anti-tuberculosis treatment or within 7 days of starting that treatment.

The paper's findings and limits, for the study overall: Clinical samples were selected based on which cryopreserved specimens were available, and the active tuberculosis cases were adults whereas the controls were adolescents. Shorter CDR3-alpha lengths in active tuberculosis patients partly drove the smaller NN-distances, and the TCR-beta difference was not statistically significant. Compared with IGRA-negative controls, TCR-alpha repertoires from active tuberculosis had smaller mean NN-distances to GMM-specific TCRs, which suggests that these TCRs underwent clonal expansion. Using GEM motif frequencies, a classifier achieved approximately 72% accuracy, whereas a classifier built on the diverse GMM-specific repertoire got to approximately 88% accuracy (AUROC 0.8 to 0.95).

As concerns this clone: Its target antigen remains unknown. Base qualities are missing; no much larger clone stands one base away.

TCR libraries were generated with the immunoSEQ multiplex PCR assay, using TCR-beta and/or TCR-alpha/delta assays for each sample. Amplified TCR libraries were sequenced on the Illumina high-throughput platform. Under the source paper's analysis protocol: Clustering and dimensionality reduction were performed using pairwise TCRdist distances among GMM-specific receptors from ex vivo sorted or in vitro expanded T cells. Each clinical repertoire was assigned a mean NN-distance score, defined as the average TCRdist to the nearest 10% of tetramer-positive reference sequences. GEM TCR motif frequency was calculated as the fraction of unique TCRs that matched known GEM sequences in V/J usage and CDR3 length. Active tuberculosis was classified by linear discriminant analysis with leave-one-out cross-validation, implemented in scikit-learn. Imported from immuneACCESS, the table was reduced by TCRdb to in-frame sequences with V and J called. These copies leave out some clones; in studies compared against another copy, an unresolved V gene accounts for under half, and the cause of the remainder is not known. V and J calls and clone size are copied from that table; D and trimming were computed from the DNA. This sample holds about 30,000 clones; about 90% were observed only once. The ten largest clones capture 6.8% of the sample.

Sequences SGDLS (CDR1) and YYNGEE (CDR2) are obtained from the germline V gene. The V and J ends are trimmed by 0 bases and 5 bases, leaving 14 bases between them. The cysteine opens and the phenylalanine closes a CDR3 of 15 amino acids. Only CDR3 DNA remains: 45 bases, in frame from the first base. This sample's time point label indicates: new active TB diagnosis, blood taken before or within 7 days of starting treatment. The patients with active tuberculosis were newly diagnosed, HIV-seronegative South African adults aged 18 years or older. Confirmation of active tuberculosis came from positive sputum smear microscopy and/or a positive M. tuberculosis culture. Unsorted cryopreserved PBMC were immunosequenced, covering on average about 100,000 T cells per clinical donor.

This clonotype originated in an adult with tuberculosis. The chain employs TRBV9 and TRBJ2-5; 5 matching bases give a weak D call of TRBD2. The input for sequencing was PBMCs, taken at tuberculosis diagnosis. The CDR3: CASSVEAGRQETQYF. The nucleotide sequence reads TGTGCCAGCAGCGTAGAGGCGGGCCGTCAGGAGACCCAGTACTTC.